This is a list of T cell receptor beta chains from one sample in a study of post-analysis software for immune sequencing data. TCRdb analysed the PCR reads with MiXCR anew, one entry per CDR3 protein. The sample holds hundreds of thousands of distinct CDR3 sequences, approximately 60% seen once. Sequencing used blood. The origin of the receptors is a girl between 2 and 10 years old with multiple sclerosis. Each CDR3 is given with its conserved first and last residue. Each record gives: clone size, V gene, J gene, D gene, CDR3 DNA, CDR3 protein. A D gene is named only where the DNA matches it firmly. Size tells how often a clone was seen (once, few, many) or the class of an expanded clone, and some rows leave it out.

.	TRBV20-1	TRBJ2-3	.	TGCAGTGCCCGTTGGAATAGCGGCACAGATACGCAGTATTTT	CSARWNSGTDTQYF
.	TRBV12-5	TRBJ2-1	TRBD2	TGTGCCAGTGGACTGACTAGCCCAATGGAGCAGTTCTTC	CASGLTSPMEQFF
.	TRBV27	TRBJ1-1	.	TGTGCCACCGGGGTCCTACCTAACACTGAAGCTTTCTTT	CATGVLPNTEAFF
.	TRBV7-9	TRBJ1-1	.	TGTGCCAGCAGCTTCTTGGAGAACACTGAAGCTTTCTTT	CASSFLENTEAFF
few	TRBV20-1	TRBJ2-3	.	TGCAGTGCTAGAGCCGGCCGGGAAGATACGCAGTATTTT	CSARAGREDTQYF
.	TRBV11-1	TRBJ2-1	TRBD2	TGTGCCAGCAGCTACTTAACGGGGACTAGCTGGAGCTCCTACAATGAGCAGTTCTTC	CASSYLTGTSWSSYNEQFF
.	TRBV7-9	TRBJ2-7	.	TGTGCCAGCAGTGCCCGAAAAGGGGGACCCCCAGACCCCTACGAGCAGTACTTC	CASSARKGGPPDPYEQYF
.	TRBV5-1	TRBJ2-7	.	TGCGCCAGCAGCTTTATGGGGGACGAGCAGTACTTC	CASSFMGDEQYF
few	TRBV5-8	TRBJ1-1	.	TGTGCCAGTAGGCTGCGGGGAGCTTTCTTT	CASRLRGAFF
few	TRBV7-6	TRBJ2-5	.	TGTGCCAGCAGCTTAGGGGGCAGTCCCCAAGAGACCCAGTACTTC	CASSLGGSPQETQYF
.	TRBV24-1	TRBJ2-1	.	TGTGCCACCAGTGATGTGCCTTACAATGAGCAGTTCTTC	CATSDVPYNEQFF
.	TRBV7-3	TRBJ2-1	TRBD2	TGTGCCAGCAGCTTAGGACGGGAGGGAGGGGATGAGCAGTTCTTC	CASSLGREGGDEQFF
.	TRBV29-1	TRBJ2-1	.	TGCAGCGTTTTGGTAGAAGACGTCAGCTACAATGAGCAGTTCTTC	CSVLVEDVSYNEQFF
.	TRBV20-1	TRBJ2-5	TRBD2	TGCAGTGCTCCCGAGATGACTAGCGGGAGATCGGAGACCCAGTACTTC	CSAPEMTSGRSETQYF
.	TRBV20-1	TRBJ1-1	.	TGCAGTGCTAGCCACCCGGGCACTGAAGCTTTCTTT	CSASHPGTEAFF
.	TRBV6-2/TRBV6-3	TRBJ1-5	.	TGTGCCAGCAGTTACGCACACCAGGGCGCCCTAAATCAGCCCCAGCATTTT	CASSYAHQGALNQPQHF
once	TRBV7-9	TRBJ2-3	TRBD1	TGTGCCAGCAGCTTGGCCGAACAGGGGCCTAGCACAGATACGCAGTATTTT	CASSLAEQGPSTDTQYF
.	TRBV29-1	TRBJ1-4	TRBD1	TGCAGCGTCAAGACAGGGACGAGGACTAATGAAAAACTGTTTTTT	CSVKTGTRTNEKLFF
.	TRBV4-3	TRBJ2-5	TRBD2	TGCGCCAGCAGCCACCGGGGGGGACTAGCGTTGGAGACCCAGTACTTC	CASSHRGGLALETQYF
.	TRBV7-8	TRBJ2-7	TRBD2	TGTGCCAGCAGCTCCCTCGGGAGGGACTACGAGCAGTACTTC	CASSSLGRDYEQYF
.	TRBV7-2	TRBJ2-1	.	TGTGCCAGCACCCTTACAGGGTCCTACTCCTACAATGAGCAGTTCTTC	CASTLTGSYSYNEQFF
.	TRBV4-3	TRBJ2-7	.	TGCGCCAGCAGCCAAGAAGCCGGACTGTACAATGAGCAGTACTTC	CASSQEAGLYNEQYF
few	TRBV20-1	TRBJ2-7	TRBD1	TGCAGTGCTAAGACAGGGGCCATTTACGAGCAGTACTTC	CSAKTGAIYEQYF
.	TRBV7-3	TRBJ2-1	.	TGTGCCAGCAGCCCCGGGGACAATGAGCAGTTCTTC	CASSPGDNEQFF
.	TRBV10-3	TRBJ2-7	TRBD2	TGTGCCATCAGCGAAGCGGGGGACCCGGGGGAGCAGTACTTC	CAISEAGDPGEQYF
.	TRBV10-3	TRBJ2-1	TRBD2	TGTGCCATCAGTGAGTCCCCGGGACTAGGGACCACCTACAATGAGCAGTTCTTC	CAISESPGLGTTYNEQFF
.	TRBV7-9	TRBJ2-1	.	TGTGCCAGCAGCTTAGACCGGCCCTCTTGGGGGGAGCAGTTCTTC	CASSLDRPSWGEQFF
.	TRBV11-2	TRBJ2-5	TRBD2	TGTGCCAGCAACTCCCGGGAACTAGCGGGGGCCCGAGAGACCCAGTACTTC	CASNSRELAGARETQYF
.	TRBV20-1	TRBJ2-1	TRBD2	TGCAGTGCCCAGATCCCGAGAGACTTGACTAGCGGTTACTACAATGAGCAGTTCTTC	CSAQIPRDLTSGYYNEQFF
.	TRBV7-2	TRBJ2-1	.	TGTGCCAGCAGCTCATACGGGACAAACTACAATGAGCAGTTCTTC	CASSSYGTNYNEQFF
few	TRBV7-2	TRBJ2-3	.	TGTGCCAGCAGCTTGCGTCTAGCAAGCACAGATACGCAGTATTTT	CASSLRLASTDTQYF
.	TRBV12-5	TRBJ2-1	.	TGTGCTAGTGGTTTGGTATATGAGCGGGACAGCAATGAGCAGTTCTTC	CASGLVYERDSNEQFF
.	TRBV7-9	TRBJ1-2	TRBD1	TGTGCCAGCAGCACGGGGACAGCCTATGGCTACACCTTC	CASSTGTAYGYTF
.	TRBV5-6	TRBJ2-5	TRBD1	TGTGCCAGCAGCCCCGGGGACAGGGGGAACCAAGAGACCCAGTACTTC	CASSPGDRGNQETQYF
.	TRBV29-1	TRBJ2-3	TRBD2	TGCAGCGCAGGACTAGCGGGAGGGATCAATGCGCAGTATTTT	CSAGLAGGINAQYF
few	TRBV28	TRBJ2-4	.	TGTGCCAGCAGTACCCCGGTTCTTTCATCTATAGCCAAAAACATTCAGTACTTC	CASSTPVLSSIAKNIQYF
.	TRBV10-3	TRBJ1-2	.	TGTGCCATCAGTGAGTCAGGAGGGTCCGGCTACACCTTC	CAISESGGSGYTF
.	TRBV7-9	TRBJ2-1	.	TGTGCCAACAGCGACAGCTACAATGAGCAGTTCTTC	CANSDSYNEQFF
.	TRBV10-3	TRBJ2-1	TRBD2	TGTGCCATCAGTACTCGGGGCGGGAGGGCCGGAAATGAGCAGTTCTTC	CAISTRGGRAGNEQFF
.	TRBV7-2	TRBJ2-3	TRBD1	TGTGCCAGCAGCCGACGGACAGGGGGCACAGATACGCAGTATTTT	CASSRRTGGTDTQYF
once	TRBV5-1	TRBJ2-1	TRBD1	TGCGCCAGCAGCCTTTGGACAGGGAGGCACAATGAGCAGTTCTTC	CASSLWTGRHNEQFF
.	TRBV6-6	TRBJ1-1	TRBD1	TGTGCCAGCAGTACGACAGGGATGGGCACTGAAGCTTTCTTT	CASSTTGMGTEAFF
few	TRBV10-3	TRBJ1-2	.	TGTGCCATCAGTGAGGAGGGAAACTACACCTTC	CAISEEGNYTF
few	TRBV6-6	TRBJ2-5	.	TGTGCCAGCAGTTACTCGAAAGGGTTCCAAGAGACCCAGTACTTC	CASSYSKGFQETQYF
.	TRBV20-1	TRBJ2-1	.	TGCAGTGCTAGAAAAGGGGGGGTACGGTTGTACAATGAGCAGTTCTTC	CSARKGGVRLYNEQFF
.	TRBV3-1	TRBJ1-3	.	TGTGCCAGCAGCCAGGACTACCGAAACACCATATATTTT	CASSQDYRNTIYF
.	TRBV6-5	TRBJ2-5	TRBD2	TGTGCCAGCGGGCTAGCGGGGGTGAAGACCCAGTACTTC	CASGLAGVKTQYF
few	TRBV12-3/TRBV12-4	TRBJ2-1	.	TGTGCCAGCAGTTTAACGTCCAATGAGCAGTTCTTC	CASSLTSNEQFF
once	TRBV20-1	TRBJ2-5	.	TGCAGTGCTACCGCCCTCCCCGCCACCGCGGGGGCCCAAGAGACCCAGTACTTC	CSATALPATAGAQETQYF
few	TRBV29-1	TRBJ2-3	TRBD1	TGCAGCGCGTCGGGACAGGGCAAAGATACGCAGTATTTT	CSASGQGKDTQYF
.	TRBV7-2	TRBJ2-3	.	TGTGCCAGCAGCCCAGGGGGGACGACGCAGTATTTT	CASSPGGTTQYF
.	TRBV12-3/TRBV12-4	TRBJ2-5	.	TGTGCCAGCGGGAGTCTAGCAACGGAGACCCAGTACTTC	CASGSLATETQYF
.	TRBV11-2	TRBJ2-3	.	TGTGCCAGCAGCTTAGAGACGACATCCACAGATACGCAGTATTTT	CASSLETTSTDTQYF
few	TRBV6-6	TRBJ1-6	.	TGTGCCAGCAGTCCTCGGACAGTCTATAATTCACCCCTCCACTTT	CASSPRTVYNSPLHF
.	TRBV7-6	TRBJ2-5	.	TGTGCCAGCAGCTTAGTGCTAGCCGAGGGGGAGACCCAGTACTTC	CASSLVLAEGETQYF
.	TRBV9	TRBJ2-5	TRBD1	TGTGCCAGCAGCGTAGGACAGGGGGTTGGAGAGACCCAGTACTTC	CASSVGQGVGETQYF